This T cell receptor (beta chain) was obtained from a study of T cell responses to AZD1222 COVID-19 vaccine. Turning to this clone: Its specificity is not known.

This table comes from immunoSEQ multiplex PCR, and its TCRdb copy is limited to in-frame clones, with some not included. The sample gives around 180,000 clones, 90% to 95% of which show up once; 1.6% is in the top ten. Overall study results and limits: Variant regions that are unmutated are reportedly the target of nearly half of spike-specific TCRs. Distributed over spike, vaccine-associated CD4 TCRs predominated at 160-218 and 743-854. Spike-specific TCR repertoires showed rising breadth and depth after two AZD1222 doses.

Trimming took 2 bases from V and 1 from J, leaving 11 bases between them. The CDR3 is 15 residues long. Germline V gene sequence: CDR1 MNHEY, CDR2 SVGAGI. The chain uses TRBV6-5 and TRBJ1-1; D uncertain. The TCR was taken from an adult who received the AZD1222 COVID-19 vaccine. The source material was peripheral blood, sampled 28 days after the second AZD1222 dose. As DNA, the CDR3 is TGTGCCAGCAGTTACCGGGTGGCGGGGAACACTGAAGCTTTCTTT. Its translation: CASSYRVAGNTEAFF.